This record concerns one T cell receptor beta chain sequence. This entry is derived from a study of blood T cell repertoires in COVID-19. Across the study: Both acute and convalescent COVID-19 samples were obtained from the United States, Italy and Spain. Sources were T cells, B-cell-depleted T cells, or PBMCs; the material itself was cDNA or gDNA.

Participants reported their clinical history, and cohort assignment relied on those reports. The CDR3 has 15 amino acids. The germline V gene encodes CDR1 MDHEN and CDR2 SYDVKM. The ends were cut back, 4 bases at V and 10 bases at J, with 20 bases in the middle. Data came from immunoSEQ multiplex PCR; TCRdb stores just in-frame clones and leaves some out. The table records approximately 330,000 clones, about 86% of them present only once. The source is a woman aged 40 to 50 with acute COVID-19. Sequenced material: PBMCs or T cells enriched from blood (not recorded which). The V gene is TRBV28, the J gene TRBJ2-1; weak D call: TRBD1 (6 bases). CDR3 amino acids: CASSSPGQNAREQFF. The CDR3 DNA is TGTGCCAGCAGTTCCCCCGGACAGAACGCAAGGGAGCAGTTCTTC.